This entry lists 14 T cell receptor beta chains sequenced from one sample in a study of response to subunit inactivated influenza vaccine. TCRdb processed the RT-PCR reads anew with MiXCR; each CDR3 protein has one entry. In the table there are under 500,000 distinct CDR3 sequences, around 9.9% of which are singletons. Specimen: PBMCs from blood, collected around seven weeks after vaccination. The receptors derive from a man aged 50-59 years who received an inactivated influenza vaccine.

The chain has TRBV3-1 and TRBJ2-3; TRBD1 matches at 7 bases. V trimming: 4 bases; J trimming: 2 bases; junction bases outside the gene matches: 3. The length of the CDR3 is 14 residues. The germline V gene has CDR1 LGHDT and CDR2 YNNKEL (reference sequence). The CDR3 bases are TGTGCCAGCAGCCCCGACAGGGCCACAGATACGCAGTATTTT. It is translated as CASSPDRATDTQYF.

The chain carries TRBV7-2 and TRBJ2-3; D is perhaps TRBD2 (5 bases). The CDR3 totals 15 residues. The V and J ends lost 5 bases and 2 bases respectively, with 14 bases between them. Germline lookup yields CDR1 SGHTA and CDR2 FQGNSA. The CDR3 nucleotides read TGTGCCAGCAGCGCAAGAGGCGGGTACACAGATACGCAGTATTTT. Its translation is CASSARGGYTDTQYF.

A few counts support this clonotype. The J gene is TRBJ1-2, the V gene TRBV6-5, with D unresolved. Deletions cut 0 bases from V and 2 bases from J, with 10 bases between. The CDR3 loop spans 15 amino acids. The germline CDR1 and CDR2 sequences are MNHEY and SVGAGI. The CDR3 DNA follows: TGTGCCAGCAGTTACTCGCCCCAGGAGAACTATGGCTACACCTTC. Protein sequence: CASSYSPQENYGYTF.

This clonotype was seen many times. The chain couples TRBV20-1 to TRBJ2-6, with no clear D. Between the trimmed V and J ends, which lost 2 bases and 4 bases, there was a span of 9 bases. The CDR3 is made up of 14 amino acids. The germline V gene encodes CDR1 DFQATT and CDR2 SNEGSKA (reference sequence). The CDR3 sequence: CSARYTPGANVLTF. The CDR3 DNA reads TGCAGTGCTAGATATACTCCCGGGGCCAACGTCCTGACTTTC.

This rearrangement joins TRBV6-5 to TRBJ2-5; D may be TRBD1 (5 bases). CDR3 length equals 14 residues. V was trimmed by 0 bases and J by 3 bases, leaving 8 bases between them. Per germline, CDR1 MNHEY and CDR2 SVGAGI. The CDR3 region is CASSYSGRKETQYF. CDR3 coding DNA: TGTGCCAGCAGTTACTCGGGGCGGAAAGAGACCCAGTACTTC.

This clonotype was recorded a few times. CDR3 amino acids: CASSPYGRDEQFF. CDR3 nucleotides: TGTGCCAGCAGCCCCTATGGAAGAGATGAGCAGTTCTTC. The chain has TRBV14 and TRBJ2-1, with unresolved D. There are 13 residues in the CDR3. Trimming removed 4 bases from V and 8 bases from J, with 12 bases in between. Germline CDR1 reads SGHDN; CDR2 reads FVKESK. The variable domain in full, with the rest retrieved from reference TRBV14 and TRBJ2-1, is EAGVTQFPSHSVIEKGQTVTLRCDPISGHDNLYWYRRVMGKEIKFLLHFVKESKQDESGMPNNRFLAERTGGTYSTLKVQPAELEDSGVYFCASSPYGRDEQFFGPGTRLTVL.

The chain carries TRBV20-1 and TRBJ1-5, with D possibly being TRBD1 (6 bases). Germline loops: CDR1 DFQATT, CDR2 SNEGSKA (reference sequence). The CDR3 consists of 15 residues. With 5 bases removed from V and 10 bases from J, the gap between germline ends came to 24 bases. The CDR3 sequence is CSAPNGGAGYDPQHF. As DNA, the CDR3 is TGCAGTGCTCCAAATGGGGGCGCGGGGTATGATCCCCAGCATTTT.

This clonotype was observed a handful of times. The chain is built from TRBV7-3 and TRBJ2-1; 9 nucleotides align to TRBD2. CDR3 length equals 16 residues. Germline CDR1 is SGHTA and CDR2 is FQGTGA. V shed 5 bases and J 4 bases; nucleotides not matched to a gene: 9. CDR3 sequence (DNA): TGTGCCAGCAGCCCCTTTTCTAGCGGGGCTTACAATGAGCAGTTCTTC. It yields the protein CASSPFSSGAYNEQFF.

This clonotype turned up a few times. This sequence joins TRBV2 and TRBJ2-1; TRBD2 aligns across 11 bases. Looked up from germline, CDR1 is SNHLY and CDR2 is FYNNEI. The junction had 5 bases not matched to a gene; V was cut back by 2 bases and J by 5 bases. The CDR3 covers 16 residues. DNA for the CDR3: TGTGCCAGCAGTGAATGGGGGACTAGCGGCCACAATGAGCAGTTCTTC. As protein: CASSEWGTSGHNEQFF.

The sample holds many counts of this clonotype. V and J are TRBV29-1 and TRBJ2-2; D possibly uses TRBD1 or TRBD2 (5 bases each). Germline loops: CDR1 SQVTM, CDR2 ANQGSEA. The length of the CDR3 is 14 residues. V shed 6 bases and J shed 1 base, with 12 bases lying between them. The CDR3 reads CSVRGRLNTGELFF. The CDR3 nucleotides are TGCAGCGTGAGGGGACGGCTGAACACCGGGGAGCTGTTTTTT.

This clonotype was counted only a few times. The chain has TRBV4-3 and TRBJ2-3; D unresolved. Per the germline V gene, CDR1 is LGHNA and CDR2 is YSLEER. With 1 base removed from V and 6 bases from J, the gap between germline ends came to 11 bases. This CDR3 contains 14 residues. CDR3 amino acids: CASSQVGISDTQYF. Written as DNA, the CDR3 is TGCGCCAGCAGCCAAGTTGGTATTTCTGATACGCAGTATTTT.

This clonotype was found a few times. The V call is TRBV6-1, the J call TRBJ1-2, with no clear D. The CDR3 totals 14 residues. With 6 bases removed from V and 2 bases from J, the gap between germline ends came to 13 bases. In germline, CDR1 is MNHNS, CDR2 SASEGT. The CDR3 nucleotides are TGTGCCAGCAGACCTTACGGGCACAACTATGGCTACACCTTC. Translated, it gives CASRPYGHNYGYTF.

The rearrangement uses TRBV7-8 and TRBJ2-1, with TRBD2 matching 10 bases. The CDR3 spans 16 residues. In germline, CDR1 is SGHVS, CDR2 FQNEAQ. Trimming cost V 2 bases and J 8 bases; bases outside gene matches: 9. The CDR3 region is CASSLFPTSGVDEQFF. The CDR3 coding sequence is TGTGCCAGCAGCTTATTTCCAACTAGCGGGGTGGATGAGCAGTTCTTC.

This clonotype was picked up a small number of times. The gene calls are TRBV12-3 or TRBV12-4 and TRBJ2-4; possible D gene TRBD1, 5 bases. This CDR3 comprises 16 residues. Trimming took 1 base from V and 1 from J, leaving 11 bases between them. CDR3 coding DNA: TGTGCCAGCAGTTTAGAGGGGATTCTGGCCAAAAACATTCAGTACTTC. Protein: CASSLEGILAKNIQYF.